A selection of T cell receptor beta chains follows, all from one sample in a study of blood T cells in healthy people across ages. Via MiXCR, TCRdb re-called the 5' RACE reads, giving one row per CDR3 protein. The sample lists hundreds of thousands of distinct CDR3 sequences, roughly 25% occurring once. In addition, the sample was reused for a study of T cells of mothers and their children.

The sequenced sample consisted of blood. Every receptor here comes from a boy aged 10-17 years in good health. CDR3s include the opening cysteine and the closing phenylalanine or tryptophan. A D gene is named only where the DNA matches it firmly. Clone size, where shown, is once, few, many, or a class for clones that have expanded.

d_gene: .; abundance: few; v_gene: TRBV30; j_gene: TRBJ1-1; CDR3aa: CAWGQPNTEAFF; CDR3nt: TGTGCCTGGGGACAGCCGAACACTGAAGCTTTCTTT
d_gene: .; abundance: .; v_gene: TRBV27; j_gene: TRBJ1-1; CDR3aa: CASSPIRPGRDEAFF; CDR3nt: TGTGCCAGTTCACCCATCCGTCCAGGGAGGGATGAAGCTTTCTTT
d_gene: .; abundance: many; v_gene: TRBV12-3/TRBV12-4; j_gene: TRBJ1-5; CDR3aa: CASSLTGGQPQHF; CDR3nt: TGTGCCAGCAGTTTAACGGGGGGTCAGCCCCAGCATTTT
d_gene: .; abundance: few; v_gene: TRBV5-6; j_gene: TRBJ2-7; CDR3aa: CASSLGHRYEQYF; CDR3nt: TGTGCCAGCAGCTTGGGCCACAGATACGAGCAGTACTTC
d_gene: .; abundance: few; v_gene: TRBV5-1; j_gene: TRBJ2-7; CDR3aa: CASSSGTKREQYF; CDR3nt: TGCGCCAGCAGCTCCGGGACCAAGAGGGAGCAGTACTTC
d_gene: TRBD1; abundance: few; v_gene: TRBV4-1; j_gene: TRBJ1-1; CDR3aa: CASSHEPGQTAQAFF; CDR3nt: TGCGCCAGCAGCCACGAACCGGGACAGACCGCCCAAGCTTTCTTT
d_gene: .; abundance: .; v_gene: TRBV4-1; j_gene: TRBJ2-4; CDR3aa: CASSQLWGIFNIQYF; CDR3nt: TGCGCCAGCAGCCAGCTGTGGGGTATCTTTAACATTCAGTACTTC
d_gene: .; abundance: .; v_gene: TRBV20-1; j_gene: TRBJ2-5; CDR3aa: CSARDQAAGQETQYF; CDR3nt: TGCAGTGCTAGAGATCAGGCGGCGGGCCAAGAGACCCAGTACTTC
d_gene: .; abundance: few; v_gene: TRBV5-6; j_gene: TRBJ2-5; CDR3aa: CASSLEEDQETQYF; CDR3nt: TGTGCCAGCAGCTTGGAGGAGGACCAAGAGACCCAGTACTTC
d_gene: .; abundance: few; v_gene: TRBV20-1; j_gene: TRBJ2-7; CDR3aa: CSARQGFSYEQYF; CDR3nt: TGCAGTGCTAGACAGGGCTTCTCCTACGAGCAGTACTTC
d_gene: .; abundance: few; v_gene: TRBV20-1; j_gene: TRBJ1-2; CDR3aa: CSADPRGVNYGYTF; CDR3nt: TGCAGTGCTGACCCAAGAGGGGTTAACTATGGCTACACCTTC
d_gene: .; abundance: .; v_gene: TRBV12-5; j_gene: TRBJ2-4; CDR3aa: CASGLTRGAPGGNIQYF; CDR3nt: TGTGCTAGTGGTTTGACCCGGGGGGCACCGGGAGGAAACATTCAGTACTTC
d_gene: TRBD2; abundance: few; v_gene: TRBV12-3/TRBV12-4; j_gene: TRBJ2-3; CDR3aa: CASSFPASGVTDTQYF; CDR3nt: TGTGCCAGCAGTTTTCCGGCGAGCGGGGTGACAGATACGCAGTATTTT
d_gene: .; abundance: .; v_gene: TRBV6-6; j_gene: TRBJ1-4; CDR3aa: CASTPGRVGKEKLFF; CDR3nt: TGTGCCAGCACCCCGGGGCGGGTGGGGAAGGAAAAACTGTTTTTT
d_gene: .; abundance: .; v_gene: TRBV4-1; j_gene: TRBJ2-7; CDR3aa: CASSQDRRGRQYF; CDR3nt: TGCGCCAGCAGCCAAGATAGACGGGGTAGGCAGTACTTC
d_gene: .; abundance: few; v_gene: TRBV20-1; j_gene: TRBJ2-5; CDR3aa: CSATGTTHEGQYF; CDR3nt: TGCAGTGCCACAGGGACCACTCATGAGGGCCAGTACTTC
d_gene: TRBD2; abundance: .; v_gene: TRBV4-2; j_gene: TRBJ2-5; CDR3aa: CASSQTTSGGGKETQYF; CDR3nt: TGTGCCAGCAGCCAAACAACTAGCGGGGGAGGGAAAGAGACCCAGTACTTC
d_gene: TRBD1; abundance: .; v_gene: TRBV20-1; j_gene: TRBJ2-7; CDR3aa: CSARDRGPHHLLEQYF; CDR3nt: TGCAGTGCTAGAGATAGGGGGCCCCACCACCTACTGGAGCAGTACTTC
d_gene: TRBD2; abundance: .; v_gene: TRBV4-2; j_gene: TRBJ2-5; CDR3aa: CASSQRLAGEFQETQYF; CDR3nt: TGTGCCAGCAGCCAAAGACTAGCGGGGGAGTTCCAAGAGACCCAGTACTTC
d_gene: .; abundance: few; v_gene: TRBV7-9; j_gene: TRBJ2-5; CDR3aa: CASSLALLQETQYF; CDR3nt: TGTGCCAGCAGCTTAGCGCTACTACAAGAGACCCAGTACTTC
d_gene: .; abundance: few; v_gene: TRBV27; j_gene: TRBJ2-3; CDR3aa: CASSTTGSTDTQYF; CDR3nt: TGTGCCAGCAGCACCACAGGGAGCACAGATACGCAGTATTTT
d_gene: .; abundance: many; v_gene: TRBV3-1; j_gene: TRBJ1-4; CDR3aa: CASSQGPGAANEKLFF; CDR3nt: TGTGCCAGCAGCCAAGGCCCAGGGGCAGCTAATGAAAAACTGTTTTTT
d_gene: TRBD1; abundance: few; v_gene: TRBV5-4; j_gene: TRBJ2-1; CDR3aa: CASSLVRQGDEQFF; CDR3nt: TGTGCCAGCAGCTTGGTAAGACAGGGGGATGAGCAGTTCTTC
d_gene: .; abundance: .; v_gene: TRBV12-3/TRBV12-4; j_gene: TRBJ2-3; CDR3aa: CASSLDVPRQYF; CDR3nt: TGTGCCAGCAGTTTGGACGTCCCCCGGCAGTATTTT
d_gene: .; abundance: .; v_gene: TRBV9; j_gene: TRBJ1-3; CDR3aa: CASSVGGIASGNTIYF; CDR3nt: TGTGCCAGCAGCGTAGGGGGGATAGCCTCTGGAAACACCATATATTTT
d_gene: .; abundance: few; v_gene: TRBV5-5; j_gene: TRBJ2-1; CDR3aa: CASILGLYNEQFF; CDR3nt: TGTGCCAGCATATTGGGGCTCTACAATGAGCAGTTCTTC
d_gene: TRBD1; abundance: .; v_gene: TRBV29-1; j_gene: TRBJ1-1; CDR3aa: CSAQGQGVGTEAFF; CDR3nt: TGCAGCGCTCAAGGACAGGGAGTGGGCACTGAAGCTTTCTTT
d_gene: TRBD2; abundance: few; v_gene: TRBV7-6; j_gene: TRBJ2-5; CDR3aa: CATRLGGVGETQYF; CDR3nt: TGTGCCACCAGGCTGGGAGGGGTTGGAGAGACCCAGTACTTC
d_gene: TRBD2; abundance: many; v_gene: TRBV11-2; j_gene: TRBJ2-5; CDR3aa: CASSSLGLAGGQTQYF; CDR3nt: TGTGCCAGCAGCTCCTTGGGACTAGCGGGGGGACAGACCCAGTACTTC
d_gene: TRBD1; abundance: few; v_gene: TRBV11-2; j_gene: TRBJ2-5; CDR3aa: CASSLDWLDRGETQYF; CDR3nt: TGTGCCAGCAGCTTAGATTGGTTGGACAGGGGGGAGACCCAGTACTTC
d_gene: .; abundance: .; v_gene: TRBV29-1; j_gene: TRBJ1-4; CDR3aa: CSVRGLYEKLFF; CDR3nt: TGCAGCGTTCGGGGGTTATATGAAAAACTGTTTTTT
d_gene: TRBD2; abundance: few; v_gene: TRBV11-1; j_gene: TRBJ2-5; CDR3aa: CASTLSGTSGEARDF; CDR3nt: TGTGCCAGCACCCTGTCCGGGACTAGCGGGGAGGCGCGAGACTTC
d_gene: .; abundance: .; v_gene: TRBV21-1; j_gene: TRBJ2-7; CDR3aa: CACSPSGEQYF; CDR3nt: TGTGCCTGCAGCCCCTCGGGGGAGCAGTACTTC
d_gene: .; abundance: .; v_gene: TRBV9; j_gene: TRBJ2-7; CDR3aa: CASSVGWDTSYEQYF; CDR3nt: TGTGCCAGCAGCGTAGGGTGGGACACTTCCTACGAGCAGTACTTC
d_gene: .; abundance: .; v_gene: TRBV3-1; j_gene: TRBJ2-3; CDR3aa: CASSGMKADTQYF; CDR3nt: TGTGCCAGCAGCGGGATGAAAGCAGATACGCAGTATTTT
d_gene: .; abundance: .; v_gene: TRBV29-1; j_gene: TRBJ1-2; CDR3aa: CSVEPGPYGYTF; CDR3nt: TGCAGCGTTGAACCGGGCCCCTATGGCTACACCTTC
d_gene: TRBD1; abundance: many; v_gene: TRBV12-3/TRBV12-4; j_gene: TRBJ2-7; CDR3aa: CASSPGTDYEQYF; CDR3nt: TGTGCCAGCAGTCCAGGGACAGACTACGAGCAGTACTTC
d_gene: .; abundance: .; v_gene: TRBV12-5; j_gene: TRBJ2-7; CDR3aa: CASGRTYEQYF; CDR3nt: TGTGCTAGTGGCCGTACTTACGAGCAGTACTTC
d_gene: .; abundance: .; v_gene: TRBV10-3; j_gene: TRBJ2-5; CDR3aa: CAISDLKGLGGETQYF; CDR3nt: TGTGCCATCAGTGACCTCAAGGGACTGGGAGGAGAGACCCAGTACTTC
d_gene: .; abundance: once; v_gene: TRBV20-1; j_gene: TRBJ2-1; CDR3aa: CSARGGSGSYDEQFF; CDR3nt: TGCAGTGCTAGAGGGGGCAGTGGCTCCTACGATGAGCAGTTCTTC
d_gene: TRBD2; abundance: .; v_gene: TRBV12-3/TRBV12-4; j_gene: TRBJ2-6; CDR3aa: CASSRTSGGAPGANVLTF; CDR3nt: TGTGCCAGCAGTAGGACTAGCGGGGGGGCCCCTGGGGCCAACGTCCTGACCTTC
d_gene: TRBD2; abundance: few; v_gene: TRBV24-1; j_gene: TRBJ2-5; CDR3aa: CATSGGEGETQYF; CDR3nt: TGTGCCACCAGTGGGGGGGAGGGCGAGACCCAGTACTTC
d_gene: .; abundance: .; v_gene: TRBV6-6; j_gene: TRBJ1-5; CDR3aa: CASSYSYRENQPQHF; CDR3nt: TGTGCCAGCAGTTACTCCTACAGGGAGAATCAGCCCCAGCATTTT